This T cell receptor beta chain was observed in a study of control samples from healthy donors and cancer patients. The repertoire was sequenced with immunoSEQ multiplex PCR; TCRdb's copy has only in-frame clones and lacks some. Among 95,000 to 100,000 clones, 80% to 90% were seen once, and the ten largest hold 7.5% to 10%. The ends were cut back, 0 bases at V and 0 bases at J, with 3 bases in the middle. Germline values: CDR1 SGHNT, CDR2 YYREEE (reference sequence). The length of the CDR3 is 13 residues. The rearrangement joins TRBV5-4 to TRBJ2-5; D uncertain. The receptor's source is a man aged 25 to 40 in good health. The material sequenced was blood. CDR3 coding DNA: TGTGCCAGCAGCTTGGACAACCAAGAGACCCAGTACTTC. Translating it yields CASSLDNQETQYF.